The subject of this entry is one T cell receptor (beta chain). The antigen remains unidentified. CDR1 is SGHDT, CDR2 YYEEEE, per germline. CDR3 length: 15 residues. With 0 bases removed from V and 4 bases from J, the gap between germline ends came to 10 bases. This specimen belongs to a study of T-cell reconstitution after alpha-beta-depleted transplantation in children. Construction of the TCRbeta library involved unique molecular identifiers. One entry per CDR3 protein, called by TCRdb with MiXCR from the PCR reads. The data show 900,000 or so distinct CDR3 sequences, roughly 15% seen once. Findings and limits, study-wide: Among T cells one year after transplant, newly produced cells accounted for most counts and diversity.

The specimen was PBMCs, mostly from graft donor cells, collected 360 days after TCRalphabeta/CD19-depleted stem cell transplant. This chain connects TRBV5-6 to TRBJ2-2; D not resolved. This receptor was taken from a male patient aged 10-17 years who had a stem cell transplant for acute lymphoblastic leukemia, so the T cells may come from the graft donor. The CDR3 loop is CASSLVGVVTGELFF. In DNA, the CDR3 is TGTGCCAGCAGCTTGGTCGGAGTAGTCACCGGGGAGCTGTTTTTT.